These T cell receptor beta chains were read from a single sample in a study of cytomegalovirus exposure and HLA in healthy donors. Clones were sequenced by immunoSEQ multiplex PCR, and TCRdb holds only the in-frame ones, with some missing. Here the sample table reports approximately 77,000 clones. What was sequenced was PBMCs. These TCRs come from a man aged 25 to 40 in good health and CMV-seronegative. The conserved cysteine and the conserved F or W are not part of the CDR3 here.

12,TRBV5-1,ASSFSESTDTQY
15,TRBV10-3,AIRPGQNKTSTGELF
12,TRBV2,ASSDLTGSYEQY
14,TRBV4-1,ASSQGKRGGNYEQY
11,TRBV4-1,ASSQDRQAPTH
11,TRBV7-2,ASSMGQGYGYT
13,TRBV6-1,ASSEGRGSTYEQY
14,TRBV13,ASSEGVTSGDYEQY
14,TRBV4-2,ASSQDMASEYGEQF
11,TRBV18,ASSPGINTEAF
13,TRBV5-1,ASSSSGIFIGEQF
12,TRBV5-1,ASSLLPGNTEAF
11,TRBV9,ASSASNTGELF
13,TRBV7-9,ASSSDLRGSYEQY
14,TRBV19,ASRGQMVLDGETQY
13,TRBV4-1,ASSLGGAMNTEAF
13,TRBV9,ASSAIQGGNSPLH
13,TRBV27,ASTWGLGNTGELF
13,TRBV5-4,ASSFGVATNEKLF
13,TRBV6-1,ASSEERSSYNEQF
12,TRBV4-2,ASSQVRGLYGYT
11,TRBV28,ASRPPDSGEQY
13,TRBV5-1,ASSLVAGGSNEQF
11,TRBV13,ASSLGGTYEQY
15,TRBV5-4,ASSLAVPGQGAVGYT
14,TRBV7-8,ASSFRDRGPDTEAF
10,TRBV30,ACQTGNTEAF
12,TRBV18,ASSPTPQTDTQY
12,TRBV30,AWRVAGENTEAF
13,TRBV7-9,ASSLISGRENIQY
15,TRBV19,ASSILPRDRERQPQH
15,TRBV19,ASSPTFPGGVLDTQY
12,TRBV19,ASSQGTSGNTIY
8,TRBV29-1,SVFNYGYT
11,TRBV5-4,ASSIGGEETQY
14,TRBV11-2,ASSQGGAGSGNTIY
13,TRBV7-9,ASSFTGSGANVLT
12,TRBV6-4,ASSESTEADTQY
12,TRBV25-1,ASSVAGVAYEQY
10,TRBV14,ASSRLNEKLF
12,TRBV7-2,ASSPRQGGYGYT
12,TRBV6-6,ASSRQGAGQPQH
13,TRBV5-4,ASSSDRGYNQPQH
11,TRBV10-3,AISAGEEETQY
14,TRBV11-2,ASSLGGGRSGYEQY
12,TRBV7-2,ASSLDIRSGELF
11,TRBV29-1,SVLSGGDQPQH
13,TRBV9,ASSVRTGTHNEQF
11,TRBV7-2,ASSLQGVGEQY
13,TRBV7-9,ASSLGVARGNEQY